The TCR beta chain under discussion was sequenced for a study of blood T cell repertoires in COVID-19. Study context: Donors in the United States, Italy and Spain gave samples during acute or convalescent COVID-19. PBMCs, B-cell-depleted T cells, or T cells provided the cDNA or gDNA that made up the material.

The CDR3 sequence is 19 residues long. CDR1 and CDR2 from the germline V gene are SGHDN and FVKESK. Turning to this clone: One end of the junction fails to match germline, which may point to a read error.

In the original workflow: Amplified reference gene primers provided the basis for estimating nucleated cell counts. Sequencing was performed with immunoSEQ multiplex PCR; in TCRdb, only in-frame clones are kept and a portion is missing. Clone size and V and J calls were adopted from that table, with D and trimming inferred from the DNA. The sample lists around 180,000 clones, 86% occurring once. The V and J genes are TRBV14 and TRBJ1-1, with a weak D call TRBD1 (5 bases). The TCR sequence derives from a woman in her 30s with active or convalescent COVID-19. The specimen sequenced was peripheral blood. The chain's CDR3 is CASSLTTGGGYSGTTQAFF. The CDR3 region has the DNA TGTGCCAGCAGCCTCACAACTGGGGGGGGTTACAGTGGCACCACTCAAGCTTTCTTT.